Following are 11 T cell receptor beta chains from one sample sequenced in a study of cytomegalovirus exposure and HLA in healthy donors. Profiled with immunoSEQ multiplex PCR; TCRdb holds only in-frame clones, not every one. The data contain 150,000 to 200,000 clones, approximately 81% of them singletons. Material: PBMCs. The receptors here all came from a man younger than 45 in good health and CMV-seropositive.

V gene TRBV18 combines with J gene TRBJ1-1, with D tentatively TRBD1 (5 bases). V lost 4 bases and J 5 bases, leaving 17 bases between the germline ends. Looked up from germline, CDR1 is KGHSH and CDR2 is LQKENI. CDR3 length: 15 residues. In DNA form, the CDR3 reads TGTGCCAGCTCACTTATGGAGGGGTTGAGGACTGAAGCTTTCTTT. Its protein is CASSLMEGLRTEAFF.

This clone was recorded a few times. The chain combines TRBV25-1 with TRBJ2-5; unclear D gene. Germline-derived CDR1 and CDR2 are MGHDK and SYGVNS. CDR3 length equals 11 residues. V lost 4 bases and J lost 7, with 7 bases in between. In nucleotides, the CDR3 is TGTGCCAGCAGTGCCCTCGGGACCCAGTACTTC. Translation gives CASSALGTQYF.

This chain connects TRBV5-5 to TRBJ2-1; 8 bases fit TRBD1. The length of the CDR3 is 15 residues. CDR1 is SGHKS and CDR2 is YYEKEE in the germline V gene (reference sequence). Unmatched junction bases numbered 12, after V lost 4 bases and J lost 9 bases. The chain's CDR3 is CASSRRQGISTEQFF. The CDR3 region has the DNA TGTGCCAGCAGCAGACGACAGGGGATTTCTACTGAGCAGTTCTTC.

This chain connects TRBV29-1 to TRBJ2-3; 7 positions agree with TRBD2. The CDR3 is 11 residues long. With V trimmed by 6 bases and J by 4 bases, 1 base remained unmatched. Germline CDR1 is SQVTM and CDR2 is ANQGSEA. In nucleotides, the CDR3 is TGCAGCGTGGGGGGGGCAGATACGCAGTATTTT. The encoded protein is CSVGGADTQYF.

The chain links TRBV15 to TRBJ2-7, with D uncertain. The CDR3 length is 14 residues. CDR1 and CDR2 (germline): LNHNV, YYDKDF (reference sequence). Trimming left V 0 bases short and J 3 bases short, with 9 bases between. The CDR3, as DNA: TGTGCCACCAGCAGAGATCTGGCAGACTACGAGCAGTACTTC. Translated, it gives CATSRDLADYEQYF.

V is TRBV28 and J is TRBJ2-3; 9 positions match TRBD2. Germline-derived CDR1 and CDR2 are MDHEN and SYDVKM. There are 15 residues in the CDR3. The junction had 7 bases not matched to a gene; V was cut back by 2 bases and J by 7 bases. The CDR3 bases are TGTGCCAGCAGTTTAAGGCGGGGGGGGTCCTATACGCAGTATTTT. Translating gives CASSLRRGGSYTQYF.

The chain has TRBV4-2 and TRBJ1-4; no clear D. This CDR3 comprises 16 residues. From germline, CDR1 is LGHNA and CDR2 YNFKEQ. The V end was cut by 1 base, the J end by 0 bases, with 9 bases between. CDR3 in DNA: TGTGCCAGCAGCCAAGTTAGCGGAGCAACTAATGAAAAACTGTTTTTT. Its translation is CASSQVSGATNEKLFF.

The V call is TRBV21-1, the J call TRBJ1-2; whether TRBD1, the table's D call, matches the DNA was not checked. TRBV21-1 is tagged as a pseudogene. The CDR3 covers 15 residues. The CDR3 spells CASSSPLRGTYGYTF. CDR3 sequence (DNA): TGTGCCAGCAGCTCCCCCTTAAGGGGAACCTATGGCTACACCTTC.

This rearrangement joins TRBV5-5 to TRBJ2-7; TRBD1 might be the D (6 bases). With 4 bases removed from V and 2 bases from J, the gap between germline ends came to 10 bases. The CDR3 has 13 residues. The germline gives CDR1 SGHKS, CDR2 YYEKEE (reference sequence). The CDR3 nucleotides are TGTGCCAGCAGCCCGACAGGTACCTACGAGCAGTACTTC. Amino acids: CASSPTGTYEQYF.

This chain joins TRBV7-3 and TRBJ2-1; 14 nucleotides agree with TRBD2. J gave up 1 base and V 5 bases, and 4 bases lay outside the gene matches. This CDR3 region has 17 residues. Germline values: CDR1 SGHTA, CDR2 FQGTGA. In DNA form, the CDR3 reads TGTGCCAGCAGCAGCGGGACTAGCGGGAGATCCTACAATGAGCAGTTCTTC. It specifies CASSSGTSGRSYNEQFF.

The chain couples TRBV9 to TRBJ2-3; 10 positions match TRBD1. CDR1 and CDR2 (germline): SGDLS, YYNGEE. J lost 4 bases, V lost 5 bases, and 10 bases had no gene match. The CDR3 contains 16 residues. CDR3 sequence reads: CASSRTGTGASDTQYF. The CDR3, as DNA: TGTGCCAGCAGTCGGACCGGGACAGGGGCTTCAGATACGCAGTATTTT.